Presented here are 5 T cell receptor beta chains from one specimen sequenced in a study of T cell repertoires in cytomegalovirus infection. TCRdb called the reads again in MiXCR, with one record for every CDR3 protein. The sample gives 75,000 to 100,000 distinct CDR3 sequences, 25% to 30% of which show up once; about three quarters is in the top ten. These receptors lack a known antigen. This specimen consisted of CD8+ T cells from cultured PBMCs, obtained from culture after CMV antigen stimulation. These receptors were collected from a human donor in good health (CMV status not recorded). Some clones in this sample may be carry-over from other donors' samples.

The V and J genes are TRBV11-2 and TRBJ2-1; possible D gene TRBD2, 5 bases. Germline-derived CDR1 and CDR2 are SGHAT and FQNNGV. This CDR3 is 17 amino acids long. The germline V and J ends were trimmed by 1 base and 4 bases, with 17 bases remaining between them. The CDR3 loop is CASSLGTTGYGYNEQFF. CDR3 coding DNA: TGTGCCAGCAGCTTAGGCACGACGGGGTACGGATACAATGAGCAGTTCTTC.

CDR3 in amino acids: CASSLIASSYNEQFF. CDR3 nucleotides: TGTGCCAGCAGCTTAATTGCTAGCAGCTACAATGAGCAGTTCTTC. V and J are TRBV7-3 and TRBJ2-1, with D possibly TRBD2 on 5 matching bases. This CDR3 contains 15 residues. V lost 1 base and J 3 bases, leaving 10 bases between the germline ends. Germline V gene lookup returns CDR1 SGHTA and CDR2 FQGTGA.

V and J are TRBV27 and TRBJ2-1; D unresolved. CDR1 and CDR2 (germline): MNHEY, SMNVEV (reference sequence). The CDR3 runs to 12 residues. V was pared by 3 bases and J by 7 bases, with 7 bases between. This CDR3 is CASSFVGNEQFF. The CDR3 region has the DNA TGTGCCAGCAGTTTTGTGGGGAATGAGCAGTTCTTC.

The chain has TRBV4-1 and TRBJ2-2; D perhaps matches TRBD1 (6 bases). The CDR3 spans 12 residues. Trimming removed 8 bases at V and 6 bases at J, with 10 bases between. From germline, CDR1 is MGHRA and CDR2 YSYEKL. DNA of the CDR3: TGCGCCAGCCACACAGGGTCCGGGGAGCTGTTTTTT. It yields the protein CASHTGSGELFF.

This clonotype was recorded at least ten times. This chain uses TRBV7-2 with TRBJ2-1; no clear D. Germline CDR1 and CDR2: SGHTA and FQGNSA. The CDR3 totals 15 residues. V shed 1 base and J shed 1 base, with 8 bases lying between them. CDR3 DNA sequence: TGTGCCAGCAGCTTAGGACCCTATTCCTACAATGAGCAGTTCTTC. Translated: CASSLGPYSYNEQFF.